The next 4 T cell receptor beta chains were all read from a single sample in a study of blood T cell repertoires in COVID-19. Profiled with immunoSEQ multiplex PCR; TCRdb holds only in-frame clones, not every one. The sample holds 200,000 to 300,000 clones; around nine tenths are singletons and the top ten take 5.5% to 7.5%. Sequencing was done on a sample of peripheral blood. The receptor source for this set is a woman aged 70-85 years with active or convalescent COVID-19.

The chain has TRBV24-1 and TRBJ2-3; TRBD1 might be the D (6 bases). V was pared by 5 bases and J by 4 bases, with 15 bases between. The germline gives CDR1 KGHDR, CDR2 SFDVKD. CDR3 length: 15 amino acids. CDR3 DNA: TGTGCCACCAGTGTGCAGGGGATAGGGTCAGATACGCAGTATTTT. This gives the protein CATSVQGIGSDTQYF.

The chain carries TRBV7-8 and TRBJ1-2; D is unresolved. This CDR3 has 13 amino acids. Germline V gene sequence: CDR1 SGHVS, CDR2 FQNEAQ. The germline V and J ends were trimmed by 1 base and 5 bases, with 8 bases remaining between them. CDR3 protein: CASSLGRAYGYTF. In nucleotides, the CDR3 is TGTGCCAGCAGCTTAGGGAGGGCATATGGCTACACCTTC.

Notes on this clone: A junction boundary mismatches the germline segment, possibly from a read error. The chain is built from TRBV4-1 and TRBJ1-4; 8 positions agree with TRBD1. CDR3 size: 15 residues. In germline, CDR1 is MGHRA, CDR2 YSYEKL. The CDR3 nucleotides are TGCGCCAGCAGCCAACCAGGGGGCGCGAGGGAAAAAATGTTTTTT. Protein product: CASSQPGGAREKMFF.

A few counts support this clone. The rearrangement links TRBV20-1 to TRBJ1-5; D perhaps matches TRBD1 (5 bases). This CDR3 has 11 residues. Germline V gives CDR1 DFQATT, CDR2 SNEGSKA (reference sequence). V was shortened by 7 bases and J by 6 bases, with 10 bases between the two germline ends. The CDR3 DNA follows: TGCAGTGTAAGGGGCGGTCAGCCCCAGCATTTT. This sequence encodes CSVRGGQPQHF.